The present TCR beta chain was sequenced within a study of blood T cells in healthy people across ages. A sample-barcoded 5' primer and a J-beta primer mix were used in a second PCR of roughly 7 to 11 cycles. One entry per CDR3 protein results from TCRdb running MiXCR on the 5' RACE reads. The sample yields about 780,000 distinct CDR3 sequences, roughly 25% seen once. In germline, CDR1 is SQVTM, CDR2 ANQGSEA. V lost 7 bases to trimming and J lost 5 bases; unmatched junction nucleotides: 7. This CDR3 is built from 13 residues. The data also belong to a second study, concerning T cells of mothers and their children.

This receptor was taken from a boy aged 5-17 years in good health. The chain combines TRBV29-1 with TRBJ2-1; 8 nucleotides line up with TRBD1. The sequenced sample consisted of blood. The CDR3 spells CSAPDRADNEQFF. CDR3 DNA: TGCAGCGCCCCGGACAGGGCTGACAATGAGCAGTTCTTC.